A single T cell receptor (beta chain) is shown here with its context. The data originate from a study of regulatory T cells in long-lasting Graves disease. TCR beta libraries were built with iRepertoire HTBI primers and Arm-PCR of CDR3 regions. TCRdb reanalysed the multiplex PCR reads using MiXCR and keeps one entry per CDR3 protein. Of 650,000 to 850,000 distinct CDR3 sequences listed, about 32% are singletons. V lost 8 bases to trimming and J lost 6 bases, with 16 bases between them. CDR1 and CDR2 (germline): KGHSH, LQKENI. The CDR3 is 13 residues long. Documented time point: persistent/refractory GD, antithyroid drugs over 5 years with positive TRAb. RNA from PBMCs was the source of the TCR library.

The clonotype originates from a female donor with Graves disease. This chain links TRBV18 with TRBJ1-1; D is uncertain. Sequencing was performed on peripheral blood mononuclear cells (PBMCs), taken when the disease was refractory, from a patient treated with antithyroid drugs. The chain's CDR3 is CASGLGVSSEAFF. The CDR3 DNA is TGTGCCAGCGGGTTGGGTGTGAGCTCTGAAGCTTTCTTT.